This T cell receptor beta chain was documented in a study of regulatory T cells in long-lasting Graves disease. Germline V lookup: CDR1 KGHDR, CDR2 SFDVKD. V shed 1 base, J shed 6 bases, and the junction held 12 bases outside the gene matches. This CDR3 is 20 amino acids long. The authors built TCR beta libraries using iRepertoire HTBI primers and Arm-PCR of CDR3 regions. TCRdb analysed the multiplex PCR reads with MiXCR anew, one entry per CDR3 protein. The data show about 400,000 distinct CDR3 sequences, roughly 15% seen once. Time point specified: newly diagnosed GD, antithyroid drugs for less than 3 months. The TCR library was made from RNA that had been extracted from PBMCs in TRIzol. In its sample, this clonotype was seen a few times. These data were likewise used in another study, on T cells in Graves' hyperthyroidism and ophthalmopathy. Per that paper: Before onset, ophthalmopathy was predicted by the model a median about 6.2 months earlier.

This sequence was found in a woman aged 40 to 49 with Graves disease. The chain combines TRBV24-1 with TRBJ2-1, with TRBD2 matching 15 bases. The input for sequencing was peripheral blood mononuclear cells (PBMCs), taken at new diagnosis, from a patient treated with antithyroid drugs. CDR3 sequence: CATSDFKGLAGGPGSNEQFF. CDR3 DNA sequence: TGTGCCACCAGTGATTTTAAAGGACTAGCGGGAGGGCCGGGGAGCAATGAGCAGTTCTTC.